The 29 T cell receptor beta chains below were found in one sample sequenced in a study of blood T cell repertoires in COVID-19. The assay was immunoSEQ multiplex PCR, and TCRdb's table has in-frame clones only and misses some. The sample yields around 240,000 clones, 75% to 90% seen once. Material: peripheral blood. Receptor source: a woman in her thirties who had recovered from COVID-19.

The V and J genes are TRBV13 and TRBJ2-7; 9 nucleotides agree with TRBD1. J was trimmed by 3 bases and V by 5 bases; bases with no gene match: 5. Germline CDR1 PRHDT, CDR2 FYEKMQ (reference sequence). The CDR3 has 14 amino acids. The CDR3 bases are TGTGCCAGCAGCGCTGCGGGACAGGGCTACGAGCAGTACTTC. Translation gives CASSAAGQGYEQYF.

The chain carries TRBV4-2 and TRBJ2-3; 9 bases agree with TRBD2. Looked up from germline, CDR1 is LGHNA and CDR2 is YNFKEQ. CDR3 length: 18 amino acids. With V trimmed by 2 bases and J by 0 bases, 9 bases remained unmatched. The CDR3 bases are TGTGCCAGCAGCCAAAGGAGGAGACTAGCGGAAAGCACAGATACGCAGTATTTT. Its protein product is CASSQRRRLAESTDTQYF.

As concerns this clone: At the DNA level, this CDR3 is encoded by other sequences in the same sample as well. The chain carries TRBV6-5 and TRBJ1-2; D not certain. V dropped 2 bases and J dropped 0 bases, with 4 bases sitting between them. CDR3 size: 13 residues. CDR1 and CDR2 from the germline V gene are MNHEY and SVGAGI. The CDR3 spells CASSYTSNYGYTF. The CDR3, as DNA: TGTGCCAGCAGTTACACATCTAACTATGGCTACACCTTC.

V and J are TRBV11-2 and TRBJ2-3; 14 bases are shared with TRBD2. The trim removed 5 bases at V and 0 bases at J, leaving 10 bases unmatched. Germline-derived CDR1 and CDR2 are SGHAT and FQNNGV. The CDR3 extends over 19 amino acids. The CDR3 region has the DNA TGTGCCAGCAGCGGCCGGACTAGCGGGGGGACAACTAGCACAGATACGCAGTATTTT. This encodes CASSGRTSGGTTSTDTQYF. The full variable domain, rest sourced from reference TRBV11-2 and TRBJ2-3, is EAGVAQSPRYKIIEKRQSVAFWCNPISGHATLYWYQQILGQGPKLLIQFQNNGVVDDSQLPKDRFSAERLKGVDSTLKIQPAKLEDSAVYLCASSGRTSGGTTSTDTQYFGPGTRLTVL.

J is TRBJ2-1 and V is TRBV6-2 or TRBV6-3, with TRBD2 matching 10 bases. From germline, CDR1 is MNHEY and CDR2 SVGEGT. CDR3 length: 16 amino acids. The ends lost 6 bases at V and 3 bases at J; junction bases unmatched: 8. The CDR3 loop is CASSATWTSGYNEQFF. CDR3 DNA: TGTGCCAGCAGCGCCACCTGGACTAGCGGCTACAATGAGCAGTTCTTC.

This chain links TRBV12-3 or TRBV12-4 with TRBJ2-7, with 9 bases aligning to TRBD1. CDR3 size: 13 residues. The V and J ends lost 6 bases and 6 bases, in that order; junction bases with no gene match: 6. Here the CDR3 DNA reads TGTGCCAGCAGAAGCCGGGACAGGGCCGAGCAGTACTTC. This sequence encodes CASRSRDRAEQYF.

This sequence joins TRBV5-6 and TRBJ1-6; TRBD1 might be the D (6 bases). Germline V gene lookup returns CDR1 SGHDT and CDR2 YYEEEE. CDR3 length equals 14 residues. The V end was cut by 3 bases, the J end by 7 bases, with 11 bases between. The CDR3 DNA reads TGTGCCAGCAGCTGGGGGACACCCAATTCACCCCTCCACTTT. This translates into CASSWGTPNSPLHF.

V gene TRBV5-1 combines with J gene TRBJ1-1, with a weak D call TRBD1 (5 bases). V was clipped by 3 bases and J by 1 base, with 7 bases between them. Looked up from germline, CDR1 is SGHRS and CDR2 is YFSETQ. This CDR3 is built from 13 residues. The CDR3 bases are TGCGCCAGCAGCTCAGGGTGGAACACTGAAGCTTTCTTT. Protein product: CASSSGWNTEAFF.

The J gene is TRBJ1-2, the V gene TRBV10-3; D perhaps matches TRBD1 (6 bases). V dropped 4 bases and J dropped 3 bases, with 12 bases sitting between them. The CDR3 is 14 residues long. CDR1 ENHRY and CDR2 SYGVKD come from the germline V gene. CDR3 amino acids: CAISGVGGDYGYTF. CDR3 nucleotides: TGTGCCATCAGTGGGGTAGGGGGGGACTATGGCTACACCTTC.

The chain uses TRBV9 and TRBJ2-4; a weak D match, TRBD2 (5 bases). This CDR3 is 14 amino acids long. V was trimmed by 0 bases and J by 8 bases, leaving 12 bases between them. Per the germline V gene, CDR1 is SGDLS and CDR2 is YYNGEE. The CDR3 region is CASSVAHTGDIQYF. The CDR3 nucleotides are TGTGCCAGCAGCGTAGCACACACCGGGGACATTCAGTACTTC.

This chain joins TRBV2 and TRBJ2-7, with D perhaps matching TRBD1 (7 bases). V was cut by 7 bases and J by 1 base, with 17 bases left in between. Germline V gene lookup returns CDR1 SNHLY and CDR2 FYNNEI. The CDR3 is made up of 15 amino acids. The CDR3 here is CASIPAGGTSYEQYF. For the CDR3, the DNA is TGTGCCAGCATCCCCGCAGGGGGGACTTCCTACGAGCAGTACTTC.

This CDR3 is CASSPRRIDTEAFF. CDR3 in DNA: TGTGCCAGTAGTCCCCGCAGGATCGACACTGAAGCTTTCTTT. The chain has TRBV19 and TRBJ1-1; D unclear. CDR1 LNHDA and CDR2 SQIVND come from the germline V gene (reference sequence). This CDR3 has 14 amino acids. V lost 5 bases to trimming and J lost 3 bases, with 13 bases between them.

The rearrangement links TRBV14 to TRBJ2-7, with 9 positions matching TRBD1. V lost 1 base, J lost 2 bases, and 6 bases stayed unmatched. The CDR3 loop spans 16 amino acids. Germline V gene data show CDR1 as SGHDN and CDR2 as FVKESK. CDR3 amino acids: CASSQVGQGLTYEQYF. In DNA, the CDR3 is TGTGCCAGCAGCCAAGTCGGACAGGGGTTAACCTACGAGCAGTACTTC. Using reference TRBV14 and TRBJ2-7 for the parts outside the CDR3, the full variable domain is EAGVTQFPSHSVIEKGQTVTLRCDPISGHDNLYWYRRVMGKEIKFLLHFVKESKQDESGMPNNRFLAERTGGTYSTLKVQPAELEDSGVYFCASSQVGQGLTYEQYFGPGTRLTVT.

This clone was detected once. This chain links TRBV6-2 or TRBV6-3 with TRBJ2-7; no definite D call. This CDR3 is 15 amino acids long. The V end was cut by 4 bases, the J end by 4 bases, with 17 bases between. The germline V gene has CDR1 MNHEY and CDR2 SVGEGT. The CDR3 spells CASSSGGAESYEQYF. As DNA, the CDR3 is TGTGCCAGCAGTTCAGGTGGCGCAGAGAGTTACGAGCAGTACTTC.

V gene TRBV7-6 combines with J gene TRBJ1-2, with D perhaps matching TRBD1 (5 bases). Trimming shortened V by 1 base and J by 6 bases, and 15 bases separated the two germline ends. CDR1 is SGHVS, CDR2 FNYEAQ, per germline. The CDR3 extends over 15 amino acids. Here the CDR3 reads CASSLEEGRVDGYTF. Written as DNA, the CDR3 is TGTGCCAGCAGCTTAGAGGAGGGCAGGGTTGATGGCTACACCTTC.

The CDR3 reads CASSYFPGKYSNQPQHF. The CDR3 nucleotides are TGTGCCAGCAGTTACTTTCCAGGGAAGTATAGCAATCAGCCCCAGCATTTT. The chain recombines TRBV6-2 or TRBV6-3 with TRBJ1-5; tentative D call: TRBD1 (5 bases). Trimming pared 1 base from V and 0 bases from J, leaving 13 bases between. This CDR3 is built from 17 residues. Germline CDR1 is MNHEY and CDR2 is SVGEGT.

The genes are TRBV3-1 (or the pseudogene TRBV3-2) and TRBJ2-3; D might be TRBD1 (5 bases). Trimming stripped 4 bases from V and 4 bases from J, with 15 bases between. Germline CDR1 and CDR2: LGHDT and YNNKEL (reference sequence). This CDR3 has 15 amino acids. The CDR3 protein is CASSLGLSRPDTQYF. The CDR3 DNA is TGTGCCAGCAGCCTGGGGCTCTCACGACCAGATACGCAGTATTTT.

The rearrangement uses TRBV11-2 and TRBJ2-5; 10 bases are a match to TRBD2. This CDR3 spans 14 amino acids. V lost 5 bases and J lost 4; bases outside the gene matches: 4. The V gene's germline CDR1 is SGHAT and CDR2 FQNNGV. The CDR3 nucleotides are TGTGCCAGCAGCCCTAGCGGGGGTTCAGAGACCCAGTACTTC. This encodes CASSPSGGSETQYF.

This clone has a handful of counts. This chain joins TRBV29-1 and TRBJ2-5; D unclear. Deletions cut 7 bases from V and 4 bases from J, with 10 bases between. The CDR3 length is 11 residues. Germline CDR1 SQVTM, CDR2 ANQGSEA. CDR3 in DNA: TGCAGCGCTATCGAGATAGAGACCCAGTACTTC. Protein sequence: CSAIEIETQYF.

The chain has TRBV3-1 (or the pseudogene TRBV3-2) and TRBJ1-2, with TRBD1 matching 9 bases. This CDR3 has 14 residues. V was pared by 5 bases and J by 6 bases, with 7 bases of the junction left unmatched. From germline, CDR1 is LGHDT and CDR2 YNNKEL (reference sequence). The CDR3 is CASSRTGARDGYTF. As DNA, the CDR3 is TGTGCCAGCAGCAGGACAGGGGCGAGGGATGGCTACACCTTC.

The chain employs TRBV12-3 or TRBV12-4 and TRBJ2-7; tentative D call: TRBD2 (5 bases). CDR3 size: 11 residues. The V gene lost 4 bases and the J gene lost 10 bases, with 11 bases spanning the gap. The CDR3 loop is CASSSLAHQYF. CDR3 coding DNA: TGTGCCAGCAGTTCCCTAGCACACCAGTACTTC.

The V call is TRBV19, the J call TRBJ2-3; 9 bases agree with TRBD2. Germline V gene lookup returns CDR1 LNHDA and CDR2 SQIVND (reference sequence). The CDR3 runs to 15 residues. V dropped 5 bases and J dropped 7; count of bases not matched to a gene: 10. CDR3 region: CASSVSGTSPNTQYF. DNA for the CDR3: TGTGCCAGTAGTGTATCCGGGACTAGCCCGAATACGCAGTATTTT.

The chain carries TRBV7-2 and TRBJ2-2, with D hard to call. Germline CDR1 reads SGHTA; CDR2 reads FQGNSA. V lost 1 base and J lost 3, with 3 bases in between. The CDR3 sequence is 13 residues long. The CDR3 DNA is TGTGCCAGCAGCTTAGTATACACCGGGGAGCTGTTTTTT. Translating gives CASSLVYTGELFF.

This chain links TRBV19 with TRBJ1-4, with 7 bases fitting TRBD1. With V trimmed by 1 base and J by 3 bases, 5 bases remained unmatched. Germline CDR1 and CDR2: LNHDA and SQIVND (reference sequence). This CDR3 has 16 residues. The CDR3 is CASSIGSGTANEKLFF. For the CDR3, the DNA is TGTGCCAGTAGTATAGGATCTGGGACAGCTAATGAAAAACTGTTTTTT.

This chain links TRBV24-1 with TRBJ1-2; D possibly corresponds to TRBD1 (5 bases). Germline V gene sequence: CDR1 KGHDR, CDR2 SFDVKD. There are 17 residues in the CDR3. V lost 5 bases and J lost 2, with 20 bases in between. The CDR3 DNA reads as TGTGCCACCAGTGGCCCGTACGAGCAGGGAGGAAACTATGGCTACACCTTC. As protein: CATSGPYEQGGNYGYTF.

This chain links TRBV5-1 with TRBJ1-1; 7 bases match TRBD1. The germline CDR1 and CDR2 sequences are SGHRS and YFSETQ. Unmatched junction bases numbered 7, after V lost 4 bases and J lost 4 bases. The CDR3 covers 14 residues. The CDR3 reads CASSPQGSGTEAFF. CDR3 nucleotides: TGCGCCAGCAGCCCACAGGGGTCGGGCACTGAAGCTTTCTTT.

The CDR3: CASSLVATGTAYRGQETQYF. Here the CDR3 DNA reads TGTGCCAGCAGCTTAGTGGCCACCGGGACAGCCTACCGGGGCCAAGAGACCCAGTACTTC. The rearrangement links TRBV7-8 to TRBJ2-5; 7 bases map to TRBD1. V lost 1 base to trimming and J lost 1 base; unmatched junction nucleotides: 18. Per germline, CDR1 SGHVS and CDR2 FQNEAQ. CDR3 size: 20 residues.

This sequence joins TRBV7-3 and TRBJ2-7; D not resolved. This CDR3 has 13 amino acids. The germline CDR1 and CDR2 sequences are SGHTA and FQGTGA. The V and J ends lost 5 bases and 2 bases respectively, with 10 bases between them. The DNA for the CDR3 is TGTGCCAGCAGCCAAACGGTGACCTACGAGCAGTACTTC. As protein: CASSQTVTYEQYF.

CDR3 coding DNA: TGTGCCAGCAGCCTAAACCCGACAGTTTGGGAGACCCAGTACTTC. Translated, it gives CASSLNPTVWETQYF. The chain uses TRBV27 and TRBJ2-5; weak D call: TRBD1 (5 bases). V lost 6 bases, J lost 5 bases, and 19 bases lay in between. The CDR3 covers 15 residues. Germline assignment: CDR1 MNHEY and CDR2 SMNVEV (reference sequence).